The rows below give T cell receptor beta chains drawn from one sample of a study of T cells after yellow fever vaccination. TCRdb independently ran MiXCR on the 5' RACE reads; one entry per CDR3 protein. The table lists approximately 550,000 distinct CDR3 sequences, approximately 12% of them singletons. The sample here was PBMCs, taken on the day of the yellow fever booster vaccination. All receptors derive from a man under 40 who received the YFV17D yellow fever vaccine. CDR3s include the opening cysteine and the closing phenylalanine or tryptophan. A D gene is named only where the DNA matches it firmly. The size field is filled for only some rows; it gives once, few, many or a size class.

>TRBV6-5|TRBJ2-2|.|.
CASSQFSGELFF
TGTGCCAGCAGCCAATTCAGCGGGGAGCTGTTTTTT
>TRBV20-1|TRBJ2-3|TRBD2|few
CSAVAGGTDTQYF
TGCAGTGCTGTAGCGGGAGGGACAGATACGCAGTATTTT
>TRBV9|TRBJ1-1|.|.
CASSVEIGTEAFF
TGTGCCAGCAGCGTAGAGATCGGTACTGAAGCTTTCTTT
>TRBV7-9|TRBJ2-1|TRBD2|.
CASSFGGTSGRGEQFF
TGTGCCAGCAGCTTCGGGGGGACTAGCGGGAGAGGTGAGCAGTTCTTC
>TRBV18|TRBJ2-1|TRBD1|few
CASSPTPGQGTKSSYNEQFF
TGTGCCAGCTCACCGACCCCGGGACAGGGAACTAAAAGCTCCTACAATGAGCAGTTCTTC
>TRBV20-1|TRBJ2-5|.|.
CSTTGIQETQYF
TGCAGTACCACCGGTATTCAAGAGACCCAGTACTTC
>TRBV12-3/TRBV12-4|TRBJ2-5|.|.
CASRPPGETQYF
TGTGCCAGCAGGCCCCCCGGAGAGACCCAGTACTTC
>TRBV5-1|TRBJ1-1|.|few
CASSLGQKSTEAFF
TGCGCCAGCAGCTTGGGTCAGAAAAGCACTGAAGCTTTCTTT
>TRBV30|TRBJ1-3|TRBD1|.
CAWSGHRGDTIYF
TGTGCCTGGAGTGGGCACAGGGGTGACACCATATATTTT
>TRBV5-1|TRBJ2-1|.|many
CASSPSVGSYNEQFF
TGCGCCAGCAGCCCTAGCGTAGGTTCCTACAATGAGCAGTTCTTC
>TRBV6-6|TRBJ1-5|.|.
CASRVGGPQHF
TGTGCCAGCAGGGTTGGAGGTCCCCAGCATTTT
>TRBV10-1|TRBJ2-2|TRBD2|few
CASSIGLAAGELFF
TGCGCCAGCAGCATCGGACTAGCGGCCGGGGAGCTGTTTTTT
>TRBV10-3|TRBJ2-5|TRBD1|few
CAISTLDRGDETQYF
TGTGCCATCAGTACCCTGGACAGGGGAGATGAGACCCAGTACTTC
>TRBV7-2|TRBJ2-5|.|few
CASSSMREETQYF
TGTGCCAGCAGCTCTATGAGGGAAGAGACCCAGTACTTC
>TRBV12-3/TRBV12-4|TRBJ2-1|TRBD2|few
CASSSPSGSHNEQFF
TGTGCCAGCAGCAGCCCTAGCGGGAGCCACAATGAGCAGTTCTTC
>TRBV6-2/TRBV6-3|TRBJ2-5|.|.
CASSYPQGGGETQYF
TGTGCCAGCAGTTATCCTCAGGGCGGGGGCGAGACCCAGTACTTC
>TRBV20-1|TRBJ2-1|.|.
CSVVTSYNEQFF
TGCAGTGTAGTGACCTCCTACAATGAGCAGTTCTTC
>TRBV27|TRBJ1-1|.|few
CASSLAQGLKTEAFF
TGTGCCAGCAGTTTAGCTCAGGGCCTGAAAACTGAAGCTTTCTTT
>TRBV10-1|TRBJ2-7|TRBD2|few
CASSEGAGRADEQYF
TGCGCCAGCAGTGAGGGGGCCGGGAGGGCAGACGAGCAGTACTTC
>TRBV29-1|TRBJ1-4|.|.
CSVVRGKGKLFF
TGCAGCGTTGTAAGGGGCAAAGGAAAACTGTTTTTT
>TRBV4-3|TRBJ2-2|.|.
CASSQDLGQLTGELFF
TGCGCCAGCAGCCAGGATCTGGGACAACTCACCGGGGAGCTGTTTTTT
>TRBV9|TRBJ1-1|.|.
CASSPRVVNTEAFF
TGTGCCAGCAGCCCTCGGGTAGTCAACACTGAAGCTTTCTTT
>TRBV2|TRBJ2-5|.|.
CASKDGSSQETQYF
TGTGCCAGCAAGGACGGAAGCTCCCAAGAGACCCAGTACTTC
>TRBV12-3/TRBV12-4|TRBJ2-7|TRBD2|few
CASSRSGRGHEQYF
TGTGCCAGCAGCCGTAGCGGGAGGGGCCACGAGCAGTACTTC
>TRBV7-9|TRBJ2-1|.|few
CASSLMTRGFSDNEQFF
TGTGCCAGCAGTCTTATGACTAGGGGGTTCTCTGACAATGAGCAGTTCTTC
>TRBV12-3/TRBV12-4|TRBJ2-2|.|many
CASSLVGGGELFF
TGTGCCAGCAGTTTAGTTGGAGGCGGGGAGCTGTTTTTT
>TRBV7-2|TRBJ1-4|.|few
CASSFGPTNEKLFF
TGTGCCAGCAGCTTTGGTCCAACTAATGAAAAACTGTTTTTT
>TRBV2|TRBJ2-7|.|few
CASYKRGGSYEQYF
TGTGCCAGCTATAAAAGGGGCGGCTCCTACGAGCAGTACTTC
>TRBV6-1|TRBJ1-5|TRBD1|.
CASSDRTGAFGNQPQHF
TGTGCCAGCAGTGATAGGACAGGGGCGTTCGGCAATCAGCCCCAGCATTTT
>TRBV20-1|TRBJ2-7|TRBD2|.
CSAARTSGSQTLSEQYF
TGCAGTGCTGCCCGGACTAGCGGGAGTCAGACCCTCTCCGAGCAGTACTTC
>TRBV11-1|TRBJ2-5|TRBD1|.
CASSLGTGDHLVQETQYF
TGTGCCAGCAGCTTAGGGACAGGGGACCACCTCGTCCAAGAGACCCAGTACTTC
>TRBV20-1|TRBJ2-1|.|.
CSAEKTSRRTVNEQFF
TGCAGTGCCGAAAAAACATCACGGCGGACTGTCAATGAGCAGTTCTTC
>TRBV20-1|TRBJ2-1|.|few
CSAGRAKGGYNEQFF
TGCAGTGCTGGCCGGGCCAAGGGGGGCTACAATGAGCAGTTCTTC
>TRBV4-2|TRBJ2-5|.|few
CASSQDGPTLGGRETQYF
TGTGCCAGCAGCCAAGATGGGCCCACCCTGGGTGGGAGGGAGACCCAGTACTTC
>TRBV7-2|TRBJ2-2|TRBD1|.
CASSFRTGRTGELFF
TGTGCCAGCAGCTTCCGGACAGGGCGTACCGGGGAGCTGTTTTTT
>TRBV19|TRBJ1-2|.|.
CASSDSEMGPSDGNYGYTF
TGTGCCAGTAGTGACTCCGAGATGGGTCCCTCAGATGGCAACTATGGCTACACCTTC
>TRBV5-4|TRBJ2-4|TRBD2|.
CASSLSGSQDIQYF
TGTGCCAGCAGCTTAAGCGGGAGTCAAGACATTCAGTACTTC
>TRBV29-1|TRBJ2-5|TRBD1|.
CSVSRMRTGEQETQYF
TGCAGCGTTTCCCGTATGAGGACAGGGGAACAAGAGACCCAGTACTTC
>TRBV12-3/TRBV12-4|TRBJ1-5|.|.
CASSPSPEPQHF
TGTGCCAGCAGTCCGTCTCCTGAGCCCCAGCATTTT
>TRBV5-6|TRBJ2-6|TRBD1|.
CASSLDWTGGRFGSGANVLTF
TGTGCCAGCAGCCTGGACTGGACAGGGGGCAGATTTGGGTCTGGGGCCAACGTCCTGACTTTC
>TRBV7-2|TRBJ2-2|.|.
CASSLARKLFF
TGTGCCAGCAGCTTAGCACGGAAGCTGTTTTTT
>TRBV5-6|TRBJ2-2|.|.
CASSFIGQNTGELFF
TGTGCCAGCAGCTTCATTGGACAGAACACCGGGGAGCTGTTTTTT
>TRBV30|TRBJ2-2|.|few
CAWGRGAGELFF
TGTGCCTGGGGGAGAGGAGCCGGGGAGCTGTTTTTT
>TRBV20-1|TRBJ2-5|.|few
CSARLVSEGPPQTQYF
TGCAGTGCTAGATTGGTCAGCGAGGGCCCCCCCCAGACCCAGTACTTC
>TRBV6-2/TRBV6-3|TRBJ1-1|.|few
CASSYTHSPEGNTEAFF
TGTGCCAGCAGTTACACTCACTCCCCCGAGGGGAACACTGAAGCTTTCTTT
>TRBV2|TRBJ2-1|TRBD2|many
CASRSEGLEFSNEQFF
TGTGCCAGCAGGAGTGAGGGACTAGAATTTTCCAATGAGCAGTTCTTC
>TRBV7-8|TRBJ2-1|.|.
CASSPEADSSYNEQFF
TGTGCCAGCAGCCCGGAAGCGGATAGCTCCTACAATGAGCAGTTCTTC
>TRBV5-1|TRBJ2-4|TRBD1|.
CASSLRKGQGISGNIQYF
TGCGCCAGCAGCCTTAGGAAGGGACAGGGGATTTCGGGAAACATTCAGTACTTC
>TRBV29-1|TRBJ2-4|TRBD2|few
CSHLGGSDIQYF
TGCTCACACCTGGGAGGGAGTGACATTCAGTACTTC
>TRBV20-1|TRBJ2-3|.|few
CSARSRGTDTQYF
TGCAGTGCTAGATCCCGTGGGACAGATACGCAGTATTTT
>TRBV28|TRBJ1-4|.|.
CASSFVQKNEKLFF
TGTGCCAGCAGTTTTGTACAGAAGAATGAAAAACTGTTTTTT
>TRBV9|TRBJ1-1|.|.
CASSAYSQGVTEAFF
TGTGCCAGCAGCGCCTATTCACAGGGTGTTACTGAAGCTTTCTTT
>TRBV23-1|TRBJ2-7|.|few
CASPGWSPGACEQYF
TGCGCCAGTCCGGGATGGAGTCCGGGAGCCTGCGAGCAGTACTTC
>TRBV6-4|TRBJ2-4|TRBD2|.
CASSEETSGLAKNIQYF
TGTGCCAGCAGTGAGGAGACTAGCGGCCTAGCCAAAAACATTCAGTACTTC
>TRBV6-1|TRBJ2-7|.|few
CASKMADGGPYEQYF
TGTGCCAGCAAGATGGCCGACGGGGGGCCATACGAGCAGTACTTC
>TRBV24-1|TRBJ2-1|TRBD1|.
CATSSQGAQNEQFF
TGTGCCACCAGTAGTCAGGGGGCGCAGAATGAGCAGTTCTTC
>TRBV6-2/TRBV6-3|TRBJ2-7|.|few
CASSRIPTTVSYEQYF
TGTGCCAGCAGCCGAATCCCCACTACAGTTTCCTACGAGCAGTACTTC